Detailed here is one T cell receptor beta chain. The specificity of this receptor is unknown. Base qualities are not provided; no much larger clone lies one nucleotide away. Library preparation employed 5' RACE. TCRdb names Illumina HiSeq 2500 as the instrument used. A second about 7 to 11 cycle PCR used a sample-barcoded 5' primer and a J-beta primer mix. A unique molecular identifier was introduced onto each TCR beta cDNA molecule by a template-switch 5' adaptor carrying 12 random nucleotides. Each sample yielded at least 2.5 million CDR3-containing paired-end reads. First-strand cDNA was synthesized from all RNA with the Mint cDNA synthesis kit, primed by a TRBC-specific oligonucleotide. All cDNA was treated with uracil-DNA glycosylase and then went through a first 18-cycle PCR with the universal primers M1SS and BC2_uni_R. Per the source publication's procedure: For normalization, 1 million high-quality reads were randomly selected from each sample, with every read carrying a distinct molecular identifier. Reads sharing molecular identifiers were discarded rather than binned into consensus sequences. CDR3 identification, clonotype clustering and error correction used MiTCR with a Q25 quality threshold and the strictest error-elimination algorithm. A nonparametric unseen species model using Euler transformation provided a lower-bound estimate of total TCR beta diversity. The public sequencing data were trimmed at Q25 with fastp and processed into clonotypes with MiXCR by TCRdb, which kept only in-frame beta chains. Entries are consolidated by CDR3 protein sequence, retaining the most common genes and DNA. The V and J calls follow TCRdb's processing rather than the paper's. This sample comprises about 1.6 million distinct CDR3 sequences, roughly a third of them detected only once. Together, the top ten hold 10% to 12% of the sample.

From the germline V gene, CDR1 is SGHRS and CDR2 is YFSETQ. V is clipped by 4 bases and J by 3 bases, and the sequence between their germline boundaries is 14 bases long. The CDR3 runs 14 residues from the cysteine to the phenylalanine. Only CDR3 DNA remains: 42 bases, in frame from the first base. The data were taken from a study of blood T cells in healthy people across ages (dated by TCRdb to between 2014 and 2017). About the investigation overall: In model experiments, roughly one uniquely barcoded TCR beta cDNA molecule per two T cells was captured by template switching. The donors were divided into four age groups: young (average approximately 17 years), middle-aged (about 41), aged (under 70) and long-lived (about 84). For two donors (one aged 18 to 29 and one aged 80 or older), the study analyzed two additional independent replicas of 1 million unique cDNA reads from the same blood draw. To track age-related changes in TCR beta repertoire diversity, the study relied on deep sequencing normalized with unique cDNA molecular identifiers. Donors of different ages were randomly distributed across sequencing lanes to avoid experimental bias. Study-level results and caveats: Total diversity estimates from one million sequenced T cells were considered lower bounds and underestimates. The CMV infection status of donors was not known, potentially confounding age-related changes in expanded clonotypes. Bulk unsorted PBMC profiling prevented conclusive comparison of naive and antigen-experienced compartments. Compared with the aged group, the long-lived group had more naive CD4+ T cells, fewer expanded clones and increased TCR diversity, a pattern suggesting age selection. A strong correlation was found between observed TCR beta diversity and the percentage of naive T cells measured by flow cytometry. Observed TCR beta diversity per million T cells fell roughly linearly with age, and a significant reduction was already apparent by age roughly 40.

The approximately 41 donors, aged 6 to 90 years, were systemically healthy Caucasian individuals from Russia. Ten milliliters of peripheral blood were drawn from each donor into EDTA-treated Vacutainer tubes. Ficoll-Paque density-gradient centrifugation was used to isolate PBMCs, with at least 7 million obtained per sample. Total RNA was extracted from PBMCs with Trizol reagent, with at least 5.5 micrograms obtained per sample. For every donor, flow cytometry on a PBMC aliquot measured the percentage of naive CD45RAhigh/CD27high T cells. The receptor was isolated from a woman in her thirties in good health. Material: blood. The chain was built from TRBV5-1 and TRBJ2-7; too little of a D gene remains to name it. The CDR3 loop reads CASSNGPNYYEQYF. The DNA sequence is given as TGCGCCAGCAGCAACGGACCGAACTACTACGAGCAGTACTTC.